The clone carrying this T cell receptor delta chain was seen repeatedly, ten times or more. One end of the junction varies from germline; a read error may be responsible. Other DNA sequences in the same sample also yield this CDR3. This specimen comes from a study of γδ T cells in repeated Plasmodium falciparum infection. Study at large: Malian children with intense seasonal malaria exposure were compared with matched Australian children. Donors had four controlled P. falciparum NF54 infections over 644 days.

Sequencing covered both gamma and delta TCR chains per sample. TCRdb reanalysed the multiplex PCR reads with CATT. The sample shows around 46,000 delta-chain clones, roughly 1.6% of them seen only once. The specimen sequenced was gamma-delta T cells from blood. This receptor was identified in a pool of human donors (malaria-infected and uninfected, not separated).

Written as DNA, the CDR3 is TGTGCTCTTGGGGCAATACCGGGGGATTTAAAAGGGCGTAAGACCGATAAACTCATCTTC. It specifies CALGAIPGDLKGRKTDKLIF. The chain is built from TRDV1 and TRDJ1, with 7 bases fitting TRDD3. Germline lookup yields CDR1 TSWWSYY and CDR2 QGS. CDR3 length equals 20 residues.